In this sample, the clone carrying this TCR beta chain turned up a few times. TCRdb called the 5' RACE reads again in MiXCR, with one record for every CDR3 protein. In the table there are hundreds of thousands of distinct CDR3 sequences, 13% to 15% of which are singletons. The sample originates from a study of T-cell memory formation after mild COVID-19. V gave up 1 base and J gave up 6 bases; unmatched junction bases: 9. The CDR3 sequence is 16 residues long. Germline V CDR1 and CDR2: DFQATT, SNEGSKA (reference sequence). This rearrangement joins TRBV20-1 to TRBJ1-1; TRBD1 matches 12 bases. This TCR was sampled from a man between 18 and 35 years old who had mild COVID-19 (a few samples of this study predate the infection). Cell type and time point are not known. Material: PBMCs or a T cell subset sorted from them (not recorded which). The CDR3 region has the DNA TGCAGTGCTAGAGGGAGACCGGGACAGGGGGCGGCTGAAGCTTTCTTT. Protein: CSARGRPGQGAAEAFF.